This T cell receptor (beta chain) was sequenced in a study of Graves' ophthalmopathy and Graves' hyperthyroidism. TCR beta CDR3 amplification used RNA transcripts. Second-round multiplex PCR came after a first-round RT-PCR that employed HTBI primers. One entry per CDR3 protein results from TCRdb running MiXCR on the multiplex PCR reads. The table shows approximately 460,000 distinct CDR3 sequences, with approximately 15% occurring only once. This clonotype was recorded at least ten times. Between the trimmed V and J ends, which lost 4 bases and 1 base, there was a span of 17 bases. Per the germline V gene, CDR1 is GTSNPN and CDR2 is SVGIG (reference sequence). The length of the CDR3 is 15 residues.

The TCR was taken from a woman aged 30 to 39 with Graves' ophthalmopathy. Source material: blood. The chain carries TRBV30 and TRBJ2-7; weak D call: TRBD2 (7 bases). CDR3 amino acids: CAWNKGGTRSYEQYF. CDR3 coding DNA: TGTGCCTGGAATAAGGGGGGGACCCGATCCTACGAGCAGTACTTC.